This T cell receptor beta chain was retrieved from a study of T-cell memory formation after mild COVID-19. Study background: Largely donor-specific sequence clusters came from a couple of donors.

TCRdb re-derived calls from the 5' RACE reads in MiXCR, one entry per CDR3 protein. This sample has 430,000 or so distinct CDR3 sequences; 25% occur once, and the top ten carry under 15%. Trimming removed 0 bases from V and 2 bases from J, with 14 bases in between. The CDR3 totals 16 residues. Germline V gene sequence: CDR1 MNHNY, CDR2 SVGAGI (reference sequence). The chain has TRBV6-6 and TRBJ2-7, with TRBD2 as a possible D gene (6 bases). The sequencing sample was made of PBMCs or a T cell subset sorted from them (not recorded which). This clonotype was obtained from an adult woman who had mild COVID-19 (a few samples of this study predate the infection). Cell type and time point are not known. In DNA, the CDR3 is TGTGCCAGCAGTTACTCTCAGCGGGTCGGGGCCTACGAGCAGTACTTC. This codes for CASSYSQRVGAYEQYF.